The clone carrying this T cell receptor (beta chain) has a handful of counts. TCRdb used MiXCR to reprocess the PCR reads, holding one entry per CDR3 protein. Of about 320,000 distinct CDR3 sequences listed, 20% to 25% are singletons. The data stem from a study of molecular identifiers for immune sequencing clone quantification. Study details: In replicates, RNA from 20,000 or 100,000 naive CD8 cells was divided five ways and four parts were sequenced.

The CDR3 has 20 residues. Germline V gene lookup returns CDR1 MRHNA and CDR2 SNTAGT. Trimming took off 0 bases at V and 5 bases at J, with 26 bases between the two ends. Sorted cells numbering about 20,000 to 1,000,000, with 10%, 30% or 50% RNA, yielded the naive CD8 libraries. CD8+CD4-CCR7+CD45RA+ cells were sorted as naive CD8 T cells. Sample: naive CD8+ T cells from blood, with Jurkat cell RNA spiked in. Described subset: FACS-sorted CD8+CD4-CCR7+CD45RA+ naive T cells. This chain connects TRBV6-4 to TRBJ2-1, with D possibly being TRBD1 or TRBD2 (6 bases each). This receptor was identified in a human donor in good health. Some libraries in this study had Jurkat cell RNA spiked in. CDR3 region: CASSDSTVRGWMRDHNEQFF. The CDR3 bases are TGTGCCAGCAGTGACTCGACGGTCAGGGGATGGATGCGGGACCACAATGAGCAGTTCTTC.